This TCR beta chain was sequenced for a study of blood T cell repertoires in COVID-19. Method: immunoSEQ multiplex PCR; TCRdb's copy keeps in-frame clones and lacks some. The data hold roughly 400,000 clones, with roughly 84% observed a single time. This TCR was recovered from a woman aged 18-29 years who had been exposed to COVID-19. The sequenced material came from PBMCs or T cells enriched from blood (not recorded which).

The CDR3 protein is CASSPSTIRDTGELFF. In DNA, the CDR3 is TGTGCCAGCTCACCATCGACTATACGGGACACCGGGGAGCTGTTTTTT. The chain uses TRBV18 and TRBJ2-2, with D tentatively TRBD2 (5 bases). Germline CDR1 and CDR2: KGHSH and LQKENI. Trimming pared 2 bases from V and 3 bases from J, leaving 13 bases between. This CDR3 region has 16 residues. Combining the CDR3 with reference TRBV18 and TRBJ2-2 gives the whole variable domain NAGVMQNPRHLVRRRGQEARLRCSPMKGHSHVYWYRQLPEEGLKFMVYLQKENIIDESGMPKERFSAEFPKEGPSILRIQQVVRGDSAAYFCASSPSTIRDTGELFFGEGSRLTVL.